The 2 T cell receptor beta chains given below trace back to one sample, sequenced in a study of blood T cells in healthy people across ages. For the second PCR, which ran for about 6 to 11 cycles, a sample-barcoded 5' primer and a J-beta primer mix were used. MiXCR was run by TCRdb on the 5' RACE reads, yielding one entry per CDR3 protein. The sample lists roughly 1,700,000 distinct CDR3 sequences, roughly 30% occurring once. The material sequenced was blood. These receptor sequences come from a woman in her thirties in good health.

This clonotype occurred a few times. The chain couples TRBV18 to TRBJ1-4, with no clear D. Deletions cut 0 bases from V and 4 bases from J, with 6 bases between. There are 14 residues in the CDR3. Germline assignment: CDR1 KGHSH and CDR2 LQKENI. The CDR3 reads CASSPPGSNEKLFF. CDR3 nucleotides: TGTGCCAGCTCACCACCGGGGAGTAATGAAAAACTGTTTTTT.

This clonotype was seen a few times. The chain joins TRBV7-9 to TRBJ1-4; 7 nucleotides agree with TRBD1. After removal of 5 bases from V and 8 bases from J, the junction contained 8 bases not matched to a gene. There are 14 residues in the CDR3. CDR1 and CDR2 from the germline V gene are SEHNR and FQNEAQ (reference sequence). CDR3 coding DNA: TGTGCCAGCAGCCCTCGACAGGGTCAGGAAAAACTGTTTTTT. It translates to CASSPRQGQEKLFF.